This T cell receptor beta chain was obtained from a study of blood T cell repertoires in COVID-19. As for the study in general: The United States, Italy and Spain were the sources of the acute and convalescent COVID-19 samples.

In the authors' workflow: By means of reference gene primer amplification, nucleated cell counts were estimated. Clones were read by immunoSEQ multiplex PCR, and TCRdb kept only the in-frame ones, dropping some. V, J and clone size reflect that table, while D and trimming were determined from the DNA. The profile shows 200,000 or so clones, about 84% of them singletons. V was cut by 4 bases and J by 5 bases, with 13 bases left in between. CDR3 size: 14 residues. Per germline, CDR1 LGHNA and CDR2 YNFKEQ. Those who participated ranged in age from roughly 18 to 100 years and resided in about two dozen US areas. Membership in each cohort depended on participant-reported clinical history.

The chain uses TRBV4-2 and TRBJ2-3; D not certain. The clonotype originates from a woman between 40 and 55 years old with acute COVID-19. The sequenced sample was PBMCs or T cells enriched from blood (not recorded which). CDR3 sequence reads: CASSPKVGEDTQYF. CDR3 sequence (DNA): TGTGCCAGCAGCCCAAAGGTCGGAGAAGATACGCAGTATTTT.